This T cell receptor (beta chain) is drawn from a study of blood T cell repertoires in COVID-19. Overall study context: Samples representing acute and convalescent COVID-19 were sourced from the United States, Italy and Spain. T cells, B-cell-depleted T cells, or PBMCs supplied cDNA or gDNA.

The CDR3 runs 15 residues. Per the germline V gene, CDR1 is WNHNN and CDR2 is SYGVQD (reference sequence). Trimming removed 3 bases at V and 1 base at J, with 11 bases between. This clone was seen more than once but under ten times. Produced via immunoSEQ multiplex PCR; TCRdb's table is partial and in-frame only. The sample has roughly 160,000 clones; 70% to 90% are singletons. Material for sequencing was peripheral blood. This chain links TRBV10-1 with TRBJ2-3, with a tentative D call TRBD1 (6 bases). The origin of this receptor is a man aged 60 to 75 with acute or convalescent COVID-19. In DNA form, the CDR3 reads TGCGCCAGCAGTGAAGGGGGAGTCGGCACAGATACGCAGTATTTT. Translated: CASSEGGVGTDTQYF.